This TCR beta chain was obtained from a study of cytotoxic CD8 clonotypes in ibrutinib-treated CLL. This clone occurred a few times. V lost 8 bases to trimming and J lost 5 bases, with 12 bases between them. Germline V lookup: CDR1 WSHSY, CDR2 SAAADI. The CDR3 spans 13 residues. Clones were sequenced by immunoSEQ multiplex PCR, and TCRdb holds only the in-frame ones, with some missing. The repertoire holds tens of thousands of clones, with approximately 53% as singletons. The sequencing used PBMCs, collected after 12 months of ibrutinib treatment. This TCR was recovered from a human donor with chronic lymphocytic leukemia. The chain is built from TRBV10-2 and TRBJ2-2; D is perhaps TRBD2 (5 bases). The CDR3 region has the DNA TGCGCCAGCGGAAGCGGTCCTACCGGGGAGCTGTTTTTT. This codes for CASGSGPTGELFF.